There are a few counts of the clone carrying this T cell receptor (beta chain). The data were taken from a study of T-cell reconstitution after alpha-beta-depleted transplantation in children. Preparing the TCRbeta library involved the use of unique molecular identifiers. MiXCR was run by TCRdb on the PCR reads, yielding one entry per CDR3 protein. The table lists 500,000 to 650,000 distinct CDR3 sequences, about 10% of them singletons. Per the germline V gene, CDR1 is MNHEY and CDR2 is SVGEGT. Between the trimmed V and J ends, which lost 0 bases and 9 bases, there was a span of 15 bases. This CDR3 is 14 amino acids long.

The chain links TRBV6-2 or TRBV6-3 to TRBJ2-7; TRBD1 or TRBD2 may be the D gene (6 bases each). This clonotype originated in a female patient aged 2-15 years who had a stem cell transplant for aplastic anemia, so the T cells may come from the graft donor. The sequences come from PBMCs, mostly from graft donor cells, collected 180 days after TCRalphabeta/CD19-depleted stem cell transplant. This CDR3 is CASSYSRDTLGQYV. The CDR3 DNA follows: TGTGCCAGCAGTTACTCGCGGGACACCCTCGGGCAGTACGTC.